This TCR beta chain was sequenced for a study of TIL therapy for anti-PD-1-resistant metastatic lung cancer. At the level of the study: Median tumor PD-L1 proportion score was under 6.5%. Most patients had lung adenocarcinoma; a handful of tumors were EGFR-mutant, two ALK-rearranged; half smoked currently or formerly. Study results and limitations: TIL clonotype persistence in blood showed no apparent association with response.

The table lists this clone with a few counts. Its target is not known. Sequencing used immunoSEQ v3. Profiling relied on immunoSEQ multiplex PCR, and the TCRdb table lists in-frame clones only, not all of them. The data show 45,000 to 75,000 clones, around 69% seen once. CDR1 is SGHTA, CDR2 FQGNSA, per germline. The germline V and J ends were trimmed by 5 bases and 3 bases, with 13 bases remaining between them. The length of the CDR3 is 14 residues. The time point was: pre-treatment sample, taken before nivolumab and TIL therapy. Stage 4 NSCLC adults joined between October 2017 and 2020. The TCR originated in a person aged 25 to 85 with non-small cell lung cancer. Sequences were derived from blood, sampled at baseline. The chain links TRBV7-2 to TRBJ1-1, with no clear D. The CDR3 is CASSPGSRYTEAFF. CDR3 nucleotides: TGTGCCAGCAGCCCAGGTTCAAGATACACTGAAGCTTTCTTT.